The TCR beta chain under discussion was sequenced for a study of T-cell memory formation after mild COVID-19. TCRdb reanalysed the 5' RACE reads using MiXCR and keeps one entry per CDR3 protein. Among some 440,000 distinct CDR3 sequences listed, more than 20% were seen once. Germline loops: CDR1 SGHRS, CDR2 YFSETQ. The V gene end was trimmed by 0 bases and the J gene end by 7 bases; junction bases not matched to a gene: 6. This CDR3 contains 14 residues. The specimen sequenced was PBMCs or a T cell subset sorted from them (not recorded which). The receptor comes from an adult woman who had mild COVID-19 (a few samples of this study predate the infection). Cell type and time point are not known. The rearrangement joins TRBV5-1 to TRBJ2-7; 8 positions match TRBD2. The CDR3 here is CASSLGSGDREQYF. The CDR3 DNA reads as TGCGCCAGCAGCTTGGGTAGCGGGGACCGTGAGCAGTACTTC. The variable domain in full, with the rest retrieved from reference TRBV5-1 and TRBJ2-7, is KAGVTQTPRYLIKTRGQQVTLSCSPISGHRSVSWYQQTPGQGLQFLFEYFSETQRNKGNFPGRFSGRQFSNSRSEMNVSTLELGDSALYLCASSLGSGDREQYFGPGTRLTVT.